This T cell receptor (beta chain) was sequenced in a study of blood T cell repertoires in COVID-19. Overall study: The United States, Italy and Spain supplied acute and convalescent COVID-19 samples. The analysed material was cDNA or gDNA that came from T cells, B-cell-depleted T cells, or PBMCs.

Generated by immunoSEQ multiplex PCR, the TCRdb table keeps only in-frame clones and is missing some. The table lists about 270,000 clones, 85% to 90% of them singletons, with over 2% in the top ten. Germline V gives CDR1 SGHNT, CDR2 YYREEE (reference sequence). This CDR3 is built from 15 residues. V lost 7 bases to trimming and J lost 4 bases; unmatched junction nucleotides: 9. Participants were placed into cohorts based on the clinical history they reported. Before being deemed recovered, Cohort 3 donors had two negative PCRs, clearance, or symptom resolution. The source material was PBMCs or T cells enriched from blood (not recorded which). The clonotype comes from a woman aged 18-29 years who had recovered from COVID-19. The rearrangement uses TRBV5-4 and TRBJ2-3; TRBD2 aligns across 10 bases. DNA of the CDR3: TGTGCCAGCCCTGCAGCGGGGGGGCCCCCAGATACGCAGTATTTT. Amino acids: CASPAAGGPPDTQYF.